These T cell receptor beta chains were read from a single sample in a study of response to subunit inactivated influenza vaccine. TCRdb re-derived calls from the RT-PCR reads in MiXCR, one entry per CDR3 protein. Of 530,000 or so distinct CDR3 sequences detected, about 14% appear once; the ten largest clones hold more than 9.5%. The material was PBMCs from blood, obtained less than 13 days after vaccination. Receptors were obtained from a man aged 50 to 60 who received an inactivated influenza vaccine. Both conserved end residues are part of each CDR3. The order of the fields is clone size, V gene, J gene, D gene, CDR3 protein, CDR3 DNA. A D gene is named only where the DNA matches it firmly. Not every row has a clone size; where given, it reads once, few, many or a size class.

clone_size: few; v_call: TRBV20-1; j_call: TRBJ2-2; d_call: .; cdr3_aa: CSARDPRNTGELFF; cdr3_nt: TGCAGTGCTAGAGATCCCAGGAACACCGGGGAGCTGTTTTTT
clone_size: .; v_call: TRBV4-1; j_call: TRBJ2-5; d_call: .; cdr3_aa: CASSRGMGSGQETQYF; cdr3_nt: TGCGCCAGCAGCCGGGGTATGGGTAGCGGACAAGAGACCCAGTACTTC
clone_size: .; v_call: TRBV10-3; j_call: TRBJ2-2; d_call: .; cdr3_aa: CAISDSRGNTGELFF; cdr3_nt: TGTGCCATCAGTGACTCTAGGGGGAACACCGGGGAGCTGTTTTTT
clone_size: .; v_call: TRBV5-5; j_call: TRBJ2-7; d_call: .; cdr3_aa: CASSLGPMNSYEQYF; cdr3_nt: TGTGCCAGCAGCTTGGGGCCGATGAATTCCTACGAGCAGTACTTC
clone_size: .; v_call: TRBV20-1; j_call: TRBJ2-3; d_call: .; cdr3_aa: CSALDLISTDTQYF; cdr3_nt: TGCAGTGCTTTAGACCTAATCAGCACAGATACGCAGTATTTT
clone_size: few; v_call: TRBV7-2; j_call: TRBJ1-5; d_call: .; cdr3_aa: CASSPGRGGYQPQHF; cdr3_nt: TGTGCCAGCAGCCCCGGAAGGGGTGGGTATCAGCCCCAGCATTTT
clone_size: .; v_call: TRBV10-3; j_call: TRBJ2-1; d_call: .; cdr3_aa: CAIGESRGRGGDNEQFF; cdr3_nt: TGTGCCATCGGTGAGTCGAGAGGCCGCGGTGGGGACAATGAGCAGTTCTTC
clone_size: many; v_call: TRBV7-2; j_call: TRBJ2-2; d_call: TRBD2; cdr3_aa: CASSLASGTGELFF; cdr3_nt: TGTGCCAGCAGCCTAGCTAGCGGCACCGGGGAGCTGTTTTTT
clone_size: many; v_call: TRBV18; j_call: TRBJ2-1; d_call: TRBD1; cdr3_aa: CASSPPQGGSNEQFF; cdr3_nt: TGTGCCAGCTCCCCACCACAGGGGGGTTCGAATGAGCAGTTCTTC
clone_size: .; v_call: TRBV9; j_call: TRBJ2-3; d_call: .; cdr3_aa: CASSVAAGAGADTQYF; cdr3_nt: TGTGCCAGCAGCGTAGCCGCAGGGGCGGGGGCAGATACGCAGTATTTT
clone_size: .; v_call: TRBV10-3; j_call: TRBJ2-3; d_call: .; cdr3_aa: CAISESRSGSWLGSTDTQYF; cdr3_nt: TGTGCCATCAGTGAGAGTCGGAGTGGGAGTTGGCTAGGTAGCACAGATACGCAGTATTTT
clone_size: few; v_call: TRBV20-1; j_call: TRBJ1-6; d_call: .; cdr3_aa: CSARTQGGGSPLHF; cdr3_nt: TGCAGTGCTAGAACGCAGGGAGGTGGTTCACCCCTCCACTTT
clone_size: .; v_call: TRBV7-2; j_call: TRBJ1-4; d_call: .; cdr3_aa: CASTSVTGNEKLFF; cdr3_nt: TGTGCCAGCACTTCGGTTACAGGGAACGAAAAACTGTTTTTT
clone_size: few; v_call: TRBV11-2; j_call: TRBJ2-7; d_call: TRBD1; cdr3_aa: CASSLDWADRGYEQYF; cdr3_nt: TGTGCCAGCAGCTTAGATTGGGCAGACAGGGGCTACGAGCAGTACTTC
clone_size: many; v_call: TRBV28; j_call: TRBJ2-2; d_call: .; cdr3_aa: CASTHSDRPNTGELFF; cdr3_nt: TGTGCCAGCACCCACTCCGACCGCCCGAACACCGGGGAGCTGTTTTTT
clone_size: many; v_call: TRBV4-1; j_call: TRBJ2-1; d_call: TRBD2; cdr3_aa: CASSQELAAWNEQFF; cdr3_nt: TGCGCCAGCAGCCAAGAACTAGCGGCGTGGAATGAGCAGTTCTTC
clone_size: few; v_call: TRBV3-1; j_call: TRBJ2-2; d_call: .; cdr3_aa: CASHSVGELFF; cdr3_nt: TGTGCCAGCCATTCGGTAGGGGAGCTGTTTTTT
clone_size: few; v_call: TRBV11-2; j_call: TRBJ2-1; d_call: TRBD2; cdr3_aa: CASSFGLAEKRFF; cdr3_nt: TGTGCCAGCAGCTTCGGACTAGCGGAAAAGCGGTTCTTC
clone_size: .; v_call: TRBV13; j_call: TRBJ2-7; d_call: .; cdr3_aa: CASSSRVGSYEQYF; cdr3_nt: TGTGCCAGCAGCTCCCGAGTAGGATCCTACGAGCAGTACTTC
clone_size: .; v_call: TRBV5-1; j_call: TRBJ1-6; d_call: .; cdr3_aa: CASSPNGREESPLHF; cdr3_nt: TGCGCCAGCAGCCCGAACGGCAGGGAGGAGTCACCCCTCCACTTT
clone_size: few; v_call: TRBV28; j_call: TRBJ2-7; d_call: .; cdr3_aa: CASSFIGERDEQYF; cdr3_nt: TGTGCCAGCAGTTTTATCGGGGAACGCGACGAGCAGTACTTC
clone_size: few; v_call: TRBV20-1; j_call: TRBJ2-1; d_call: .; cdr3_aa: CSARLRGAEQFF; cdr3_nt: TGCAGTGCTAGATTACGGGGTGCCGAGCAGTTCTTC
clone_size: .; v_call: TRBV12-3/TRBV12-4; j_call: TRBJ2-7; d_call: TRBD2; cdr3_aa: CASSLDPSGRLNYEQYF; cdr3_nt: TGTGCCAGCAGTTTAGATCCTAGCGGGAGATTAAACTACGAGCAGTACTTC
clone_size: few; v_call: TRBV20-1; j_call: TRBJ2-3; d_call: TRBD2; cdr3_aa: CSARDLAGGPADTQYF; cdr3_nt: TGCAGTGCTAGAGATCTAGCGGGGGGGCCCGCAGATACGCAGTATTTT
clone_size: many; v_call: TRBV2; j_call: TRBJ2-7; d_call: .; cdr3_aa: CASSRDALSSYEQYF; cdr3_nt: TGTGCCAGCAGCCGGGACGCCCTTAGCTCCTACGAGCAGTACTTC
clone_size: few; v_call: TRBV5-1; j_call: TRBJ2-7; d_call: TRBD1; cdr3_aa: CASSLTGGGNYEQYF; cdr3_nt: TGCGCCAGCAGCTTAACAGGGGGCGGAAACTACGAGCAGTACTTC
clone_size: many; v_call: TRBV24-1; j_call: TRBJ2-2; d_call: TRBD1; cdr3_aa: CATSATGGFSNTGELFF; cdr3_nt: TGTGCCACCAGTGCGACAGGGGGGTTCTCGAACACCGGGGAGCTGTTTTTT
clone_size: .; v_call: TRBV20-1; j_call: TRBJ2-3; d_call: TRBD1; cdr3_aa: CSAEIGQGATDTQYF; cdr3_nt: TGCAGTGCCGAGATCGGACAGGGGGCCACAGATACGCAGTATTTT
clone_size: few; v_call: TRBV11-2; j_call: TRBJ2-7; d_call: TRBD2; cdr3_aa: CASRLGLAVHEQYF; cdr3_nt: TGTGCCAGCAGGTTGGGACTAGCGGTCCACGAGCAGTACTTC
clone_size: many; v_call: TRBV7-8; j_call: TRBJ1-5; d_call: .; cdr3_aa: CASSLSIQPQHF; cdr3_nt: TGTGCCAGCAGCCTATCCATACAGCCCCAGCATTTT
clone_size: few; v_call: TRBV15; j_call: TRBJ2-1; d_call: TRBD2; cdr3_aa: CATSREASGTYNEQFF; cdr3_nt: TGTGCCACCAGCAGAGAGGCTAGCGGTACCTACAATGAGCAGTTCTTC
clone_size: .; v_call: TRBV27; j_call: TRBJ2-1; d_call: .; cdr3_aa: CASSPHGQSGSYNEQFF; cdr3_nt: TGTGCCAGCAGTCCCCATGGGCAGTCGGGGTCCTACAATGAGCAGTTCTTC
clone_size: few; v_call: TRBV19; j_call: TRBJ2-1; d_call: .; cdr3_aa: CATWGGTSYNEQFF; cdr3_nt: TGTGCCACCTGGGGGGGCACCTCTTACAATGAGCAGTTCTTC
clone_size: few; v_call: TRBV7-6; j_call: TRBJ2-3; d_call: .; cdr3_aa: CASSLRENPAVGTDTQYF; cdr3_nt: TGTGCCAGCAGCTTAAGGGAGAATCCCGCGGTGGGCACAGATACGCAGTATTTT
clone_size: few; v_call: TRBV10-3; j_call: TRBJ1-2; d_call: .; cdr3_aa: CAISVQQGGYGYTF; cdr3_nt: TGTGCCATCAGTGTACAACAGGGAGGTTATGGCTACACCTTC
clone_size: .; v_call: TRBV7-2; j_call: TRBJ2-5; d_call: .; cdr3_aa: CASSASGLPQETQYF; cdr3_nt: TGTGCCAGCAGCGCCTCGGGACTGCCACAAGAGACCCAGTACTTC
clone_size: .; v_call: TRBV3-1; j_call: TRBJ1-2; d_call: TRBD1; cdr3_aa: CASSKTGDYGYTF; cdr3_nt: TGTGCCAGCAGCAAGACAGGGGACTATGGCTACACCTTC
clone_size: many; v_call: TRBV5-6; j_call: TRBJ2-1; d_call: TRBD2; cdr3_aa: CASSWGTGGGSGFYEQFF; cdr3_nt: TGTGCCAGCAGCTGGGGCACTGGGGGGGGGAGCGGTTTTTATGAGCAGTTCTTC
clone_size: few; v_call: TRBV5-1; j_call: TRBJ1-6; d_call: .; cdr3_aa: CASSPDNSPLHF; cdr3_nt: TGCGCCAGCAGCCCTGATAATTCACCCCTCCACTTT
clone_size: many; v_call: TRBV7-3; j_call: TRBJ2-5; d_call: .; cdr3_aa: CASSLGFGIPGETQYF; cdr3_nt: TGTGCCAGCAGCTTAGGGTTTGGGATCCCAGGAGAGACCCAGTACTTC
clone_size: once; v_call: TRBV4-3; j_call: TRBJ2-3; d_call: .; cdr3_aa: CASSRGTEGTQYF; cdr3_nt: TGCGCCAGCAGCCGTGGGACTGAAGGTACGCAGTATTTT
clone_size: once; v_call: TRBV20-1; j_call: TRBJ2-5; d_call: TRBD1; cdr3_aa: CSARDAQGAAETQYF; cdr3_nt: TGCAGTGCTAGAGATGCACAGGGGGCCGCCGAGACCCAGTACTTC
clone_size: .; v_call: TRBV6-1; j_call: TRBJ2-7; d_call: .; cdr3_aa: CASRVGGEGQYF; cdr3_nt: TGTGCCTCACGAGTAGGAGGGGAAGGGCAGTACTTC
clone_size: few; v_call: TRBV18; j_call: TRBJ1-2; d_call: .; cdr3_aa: CASSPGPRGSALYGYTF; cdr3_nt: TGTGCCAGCTCACCGGGGCCCAGGGGCTCGGCCCTCTATGGCTACACCTTC
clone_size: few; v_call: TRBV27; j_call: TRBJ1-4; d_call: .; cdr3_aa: CASSSLGGKLFF; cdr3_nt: TGTGCCAGCAGTTCCTTGGGGGGGAAACTGTTTTTT
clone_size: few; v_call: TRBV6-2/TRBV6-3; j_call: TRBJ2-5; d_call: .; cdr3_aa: CASSYSRSRRETQYF; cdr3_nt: TGTGCCAGCAGTTACTCGAGGAGTAGAAGGGAGACCCAGTACTTC
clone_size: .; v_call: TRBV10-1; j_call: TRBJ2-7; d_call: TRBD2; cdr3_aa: CASSIAGGTEQYF; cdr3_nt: TGCGCCAGCAGTATAGCGGGGGGTACCGAGCAGTACTTC
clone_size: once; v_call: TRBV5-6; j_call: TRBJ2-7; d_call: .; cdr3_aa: CASSFGSNNYEQYF; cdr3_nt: TGTGCCAGCAGCTTCGGGAGTAATAACTACGAGCAGTACTTC
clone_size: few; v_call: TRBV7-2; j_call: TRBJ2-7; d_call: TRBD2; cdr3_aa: CASSPGTKSYEQYF; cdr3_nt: TGTGCCAGCAGCCCTGGGACTAAGTCCTACGAGCAGTACTTC
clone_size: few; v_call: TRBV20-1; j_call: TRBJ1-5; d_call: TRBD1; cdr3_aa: CSAKGQEMIWNQPQHF; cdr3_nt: TGCAGTGCCAAGGGACAGGAAATGATTTGGAATCAGCCCCAGCATTTT
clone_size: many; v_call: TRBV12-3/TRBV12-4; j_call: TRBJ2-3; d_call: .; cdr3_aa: CASSPSVVGKISTDTQYF; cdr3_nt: TGTGCCAGCAGTCCCAGTGTCGTGGGGAAAATCAGCACAGATACGCAGTATTTT
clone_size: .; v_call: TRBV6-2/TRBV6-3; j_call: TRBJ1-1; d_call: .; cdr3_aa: CASSYSGSRAFF; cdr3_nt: TGTGCCAGCAGTTACTCGGGGTCGAGAGCTTTCTTT
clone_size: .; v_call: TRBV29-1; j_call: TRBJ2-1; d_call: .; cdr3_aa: CSVEPRWQGTEQFF; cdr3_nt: TGCAGCGTGGAGCCGCGTTGGCAGGGGACTGAGCAGTTCTTC